This is a list of T cell receptor beta chains from one sample in a study of cytomegalovirus exposure and HLA in healthy donors. Assay: immunoSEQ multiplex PCR; the TCRdb copy retains only in-frame clones and omits some. There are under 150,000 clones in the sample; about 87% occur only once, and 4% to 6.5% lies in the top ten. Sequencing was carried out using PBMCs. All receptors derive from a woman aged 25-40 years in good health and CMV-seronegative. Both conserved end residues are trimmed from each CDR3.

J gene	V gene	CDR3 protein
TRBJ2-3	TRBV30	AWSEGEGHADTQY
TRBJ2-7	TRBV21-1	ASSKGGTSGTEYYEQY
TRBJ2-7	TRBV7-6	ASSEQSGSSYEQY
TRBJ2-7	TRBV28	ASSFRLTDEQY
TRBJ2-3	TRBV18	ASSSRPGLAVPSTDTQY
TRBJ2-1	TRBV4-1	ASSPSGNVNEQF
TRBJ2-7	TRBV4-1	ASSTRTGTYEQY
TRBJ2-2	TRBV5-1	ASSSGFTGELF
TRBJ1-2	TRBV2	ASSEAGDYGYT
TRBJ2-1	TRBV4-2	ASSPRQGLADEQF
TRBJ1-2	TRBV9	ASSAPSGGAYGYT
TRBJ1-2	TRBV28	ASSLARGAYGYT
TRBJ1-4	TRBV19	ASMGQATNEKLF
TRBJ2-5	TRBV4-3	ASSRDRRETQY
TRBJ1-3	TRBV7-2	ASSFVAGIGNTIY
TRBJ1-2	TRBV5-1	ASSLGKARQQANYGYT
TRBJ1-2	TRBV6-5	ASSYIQGFRGYT
TRBJ2-7	TRBV4-1	ASSQVPSSARWDSEQY
TRBJ2-2	TRBV29-1	SCGSGSGTGELF
TRBJ2-7	TRBV25-1	ASSDSAYEQY
TRBJ1-3	TRBV18	ASSPFLQESSGNTIY
TRBJ2-2	TRBV4-1	ASSQVPPSGANTGELF
TRBJ2-2	TRBV19	ATNPRTSGSTGELF
TRBJ2-5	TRBV5-4	ASSGFPEAGDETQY
TRBJ1-4	TRBV21-1	ASSPRQGGGYEKLF